This T cell receptor beta chain was captured by sequencing in a study of spatial heterogeneity in lung cancer (dated by TCRdb to the late 2010s). General notes on the study: Beta-chain transcripts were consistently detected in greater numbers than alpha-chain transcripts, which likely reflects a higher abundance of beta-chain transcripts. In the raw uncorrected reads, each unique combination of TCR and UMI appeared on average more than ten times. In non-small cell lung cancer, the study made a quantitative comparison of TCR alpha and beta repertoires among multiple tumor regions, matched nontumor lung and blood. The study linked features of the TCR repertoire to counts of nonsynonymous mutations, which were determined by whole-exome sequencing of tumor tissue. At surgery, roughly 220 tumor regions, roughly 62 matched nontumor lung samples and 56 PBMC samples were TCR-sequenced for both alpha and beta chains.

This clonotype was counted ten times or more. Its antigen is currently not known. No quality values exist for individual bases; no much larger clone is one base distant. This beta chain is off target for a library built for alpha chains, so its abundance means little. Broad study findings and their caveats: Additional single-cell paired TCR alpha and beta sequencing was considered necessary to confirm, at a functional level, the hypothesis that regional TCRs recognize regional mutations.

The library was made by 5' RACE. Instrument used: NextSeq 500. The TCR library protocol attached a unique molecular identifier to each TCR cDNA molecule to allow correction of PCR and sequencing errors. The published analysis was carried out like this. Decombinator tools were used for TCR identification, UMI-based error correction and CDR3 extraction. TCRs above a frequency of 2 per 1,000, corresponding to the top 1% of the tumor frequency distribution, were defined as expanded. Each repertoire was subsampled 100 times to 5,000 TCRs, after which Renyi diversity was computed with the R vegan package. CDR3 similarity networks were constructed using string-kernel similarity of amino acid triplets, with links drawn between CDR3s whose pairwise similarity was above 0.82. The public reads were run again by TCRdb, first through fastp at Q25 and then through MiXCR, and only productive beta chains were kept. Every CDR3 protein is listed once, alongside the most common genes and DNA of its rows. TCRdb, not the authors, supplied the V and J calls. This sample holds roughly 10,000 distinct CDR3 sequences; approximately 4% were observed only once. The ten largest make up 6% to 9.5% of the sample.

Per the germline V gene (reference sequence), SEHNR is the CDR1 and FQNEAQ is the CDR2. V is trimmed back by 3 bases and J by 7 bases, and the junction contains 7 bases that no gene match accounts for. CDR3 length: 14 amino acids, cysteine to phenylalanine. Solely the CDR3 DNA is kept, with 42 bases framed from the first base. This specimen's time point label, interpreted: sample taken at primary tumor resection. For TCR sequencing, whole RNA was extracted from tumor and nontumor lung tissue, or from cryopreserved PBMC samples, and no cell sorting was done. Donors were some 78 patients with early-stage, untreated non-small cell lung cancer from the lung TRACERx cohort. A patient was chosen for TCR sequencing only when enough RNA was available from at least two tumor regions. Before selection, tumor and adjacent nontumor lung specimens were reviewed by a lung pathologist.

The specimen was normal lung tissue next to the tumor, collected at surgery. This receptor was obtained from a male donor with early-stage non-small cell lung cancer. This chain is built from TRBV7-9 and TRBJ2-7, with 9 bases aligning to TRBD2. The CDR3 reads CASSLTSGRLEQYF. The DNA sequence is TGTGCCAGCAGCTTGACTAGCGGACGTCTAGAGCAGTACTTC.